The T cell receptor (beta chain) described here comes from a study of blood T cell repertoires in COVID-19. Turning to the study itself: The study drew acute and convalescent COVID-19 samples from the United States, Italy and Spain. Nucleic acid was either cDNA or gDNA, and it came from T cells, B-cell-depleted T cells, or PBMCs.

The germline V gene encodes CDR1 SGHTA and CDR2 FQGNSA. Trimming took 1 base from V and 9 from J, leaving 25 bases between them. The CDR3 sequence is 18 residues long. Source study methods: Estimates of nucleated cell counts were drawn from the amplification of reference gene primers. The protocol was immunoSEQ multiplex PCR, while the TCRdb copy is restricted to in-frame clones and leaves out a portion. D and trimming were read from the DNA, whereas the V and J calls and clone size are those reported in that table. The sample carries about 140,000 clones, approximately 85% recorded once. The sequenced sample was peripheral blood. This TCR derives from a man in his forties or fifties with acute or convalescent COVID-19. The rearrangement joins TRBV7-2 to TRBJ2-1; D is perhaps TRBD2 (6 bases). The CDR3 protein is CASSLDYRDSVFFTEQFF. The CDR3, as DNA: TGTGCCAGCAGCTTAGACTACCGGGACTCCGTTTTCTTCACTGAGCAGTTCTTC.